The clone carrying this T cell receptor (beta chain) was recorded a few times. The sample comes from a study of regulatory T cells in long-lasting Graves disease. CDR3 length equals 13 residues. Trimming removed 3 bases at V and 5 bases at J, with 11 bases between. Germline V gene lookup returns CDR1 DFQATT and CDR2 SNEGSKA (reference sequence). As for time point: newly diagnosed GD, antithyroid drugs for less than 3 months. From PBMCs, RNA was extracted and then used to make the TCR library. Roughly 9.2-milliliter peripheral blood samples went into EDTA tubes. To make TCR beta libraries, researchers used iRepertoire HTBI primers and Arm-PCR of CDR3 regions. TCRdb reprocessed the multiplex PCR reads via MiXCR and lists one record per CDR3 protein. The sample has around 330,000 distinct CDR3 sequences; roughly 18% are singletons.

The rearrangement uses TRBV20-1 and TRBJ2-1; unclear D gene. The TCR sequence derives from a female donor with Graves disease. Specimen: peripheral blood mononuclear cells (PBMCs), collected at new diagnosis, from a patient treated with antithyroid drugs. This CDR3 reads CSASGGPHNEQFF. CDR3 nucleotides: TGCAGTGCTAGCGGTGGGCCCCACAATGAGCAGTTCTTC.